This is a list of T cell receptor beta chains from one sample in a study of radiotherapy plus CTLA-4 blockade in lung cancer. Repertoires were generated with immunoSEQ multiplex PCR, while TCRdb's copy carries only in-frame clones and drops some. The table shows some 70,000 clones, with around 79% occurring only once. This specimen was peripheral blood, taken from a patient treated with radiotherapy plus ipilimumab. The receptors shown here come from a human donor with non-small cell lung cancer who had a complete response to radiotherapy plus ipilimumab. Both conserved end residues are part of each CDR3. A D gene is named only where the DNA matches it firmly. Not all rows give a size; the values are once, few, many and, for expanded clones, a class.

abundance	v_gene	d_gene	j_gene	CDR3nt	CDR3aa
.	TRBV19	.	TRBJ2-7	TGTGCCAGCGGAGAGACACACACCTACGAGCAGTACTTC	CASGETHTYEQYF
once	TRBV29-1	.	TRBJ1-1	TGCAGCGCCTTCGACCCGAACACTGAAGCTTTCTTT	CSAFDPNTEAFF
.	TRBV5-4	TRBD2	TRBJ2-3	TGTGCCAGCAGCCCTACTAGCGGGGGTTATACGCAGTATTTT	CASSPTSGGYTQYF
.	TRBV7-2	.	TRBJ1-6	TGTGCCAGCAGGCTTAGGGGGATTTATAATTCACCCCTCCACTTT	CASRLRGIYNSPLHF
.	TRBV14	.	TRBJ2-7	TGTGCCAGCAGCCAAGAAGAACTTAAGCGCGGGATTTACGAGCAGTACTTC	CASSQEELKRGIYEQYF
.	TRBV7-6	.	TRBJ2-7	TGTGCCAGCAGCTTAGAGGCCCATGGTTACGAGCAGTACTTC	CASSLEAHGYEQYF
.	TRBV27	TRBD1	TRBJ1-5	TGTGCCAGCAGGGCCGGGACAGCTTATAGCAATCAGCCCCAGCATTTT	CASRAGTAYSNQPQHF
.	TRBV4-3	.	TRBJ1-1	TGCGCCAGCAGCCGAAAAGAGATGAACACTGAAGCTTTCTTT	CASSRKEMNTEAFF
.	TRBV2	TRBD1	TRBJ1-2	TGTGCCAGCAGGCTGACAGGGGTTCCTGGCTACACCTTC	CASRLTGVPGYTF
.	TRBV5-1	.	TRBJ1-1	TGCGCCAGCAGCTGGGGGGCCCCGCTTTCTGAAGCTTTCTTT	CASSWGAPLSEAFF
.	TRBV30	.	TRBJ2-1	TGTGCCTGGAGTAGGGGCCAGGAGAGCAATGAGCAGTTCTTC	CAWSRGQESNEQFF
once	TRBV30	.	TRBJ1-2	TGTGCCTGGACAGGTAGTGGTGGCTACACCTTC	CAWTGSGGYTF